This T cell receptor beta chain was recovered during a study of shared clonotypes between healthy human individuals. On the study more broadly: Each donor's CD8 memory used one plate, CD8 naive two, each CD4 subset three.

Each PCR replicate from the sorted subsets contained about 210 ng DNA, which is tens of thousands of T cell genomes. TCRdb's copy holds only in-frame clones and misses some; the assay was immunoSEQ multiplex PCR. The table records 2 million to 2.5 million clones, roughly 94% of them present only once. V shed 2 bases and J shed 4 bases, with 14 bases lying between them. The CDR3 is 15 residues long. CDR1 and CDR2 from the germline V gene are SGHDT and YYEEEE. Naive CD8 cells lacked CD45RO, underwent positive selection for CCR7 and left out terminally differentiated effector memory CD45RA+ cells. Material: naive CD8+ T cells sorted from blood. The sequence was collected from a man younger than 35 in good health. The gene calls are TRBV5-6 and TRBJ2-3, with no clear D. For the CDR3, the DNA is TGTGCCAGCAGCTTAGACTCGAAGATATCAGATACGCAGTATTTT. This encodes CASSLDSKISDTQYF. Full variable domain (remainder filled in from reference TRBV5-6 and TRBJ2-3): DAGVTQSPTHLIKTRGQQVTLRCSPKSGHDTVSWYQQALGQGPQFIFQYYEEEERQRGNFPDRFSGHQFPNYSSELNVNALLLGDSALYLCASSLDSKISDTQYFGPGTRLTVL.